The TCR beta chain under discussion was sequenced for a study of T cells after yellow fever vaccination. TCRdb fed the 5' RACE reads into MiXCR, producing one record per CDR3 protein. The profile shows approximately 250,000 distinct CDR3 sequences, around 5.3% of them singletons. This clonotype turned up a few times. Being one base from a much bigger clone, this may be a read error. This sample comprised CD4+ T cells sorted from PBMCs, obtained on the day of the yellow fever booster vaccination. This receptor was obtained from a man between 18 and 29 years old who received the YFV17D yellow fever vaccine.

The chain's CDR3 is CASSLHSGANVLTF. CDR3 nucleotide sequence: TGTGCCAGCAGCCTCCACTCTGGGGCCAACGTCCTGACTTTC. V gene TRBV9 combines with J gene TRBJ2-6; D remains ambiguous. Trimming took off 4 bases at V and 0 bases at J, with 5 bases between the two ends. The CDR3 loop spans 14 amino acids. Germline CDR1 SGDLS, CDR2 YYNGEE.